The next 19 T cell receptor beta chains were all read from a single sample in a study of blood T cell repertoires in COVID-19. Generated by immunoSEQ multiplex PCR, the TCRdb table keeps only in-frame clones and is missing some. The data show about 75,000 clones, with roughly 90% seen just once and 2.5% to 3% held by the top ten. The sequencing input was peripheral blood. The receptors originated from a human donor in a cohort sampled during active COVID-19.

This chain uses TRBV7-9 with TRBJ2-2; D may be TRBD2 (5 bases). In germline, CDR1 is SEHNR, CDR2 FQNEAQ (reference sequence). This CDR3 contains 16 residues. Trimming took off 5 bases at V and 0 bases at J, with 13 bases between the two ends. CDR3 bases: TGTGCCAGCAGCCTCATCCCGGGATCGAACACCGGGGAGCTGTTTTTT. It yields the protein CASSLIPGSNTGELFF.

The chain links TRBV12-3 or TRBV12-4 to TRBJ1-2; D call uncertain. The CDR3 is 13 amino acids. The V and J ends lost 2 bases and 2 bases respectively, with 6 bases between them. The CDR3 DNA follows: TGTGCCAGCAGTTTATTGGAGAACTATGGCTACACCTTC. Residues: CASSLLENYGYTF.

This rearrangement joins TRBV4-1 to TRBJ2-5; 7 bases align to TRBD2. This CDR3 comprises 15 residues. The ends lost 0 bases at V and 5 bases at J; junction bases unmatched: 6. Germline V lookup: CDR1 MGHRA, CDR2 YSYEKL. The CDR3: CASSQDPAGMETQYF. The CDR3 DNA reads TGCGCCAGCAGCCAAGATCCAGCGGGGATGGAGACCCAGTACTTC.

V and J are TRBV7-9 and TRBJ2-3; TRBD2 agrees at 7 bases. The V and J ends lost 1 base and 0 bases, in that order; junction bases with no gene match: 4. The germline V gene has CDR1 SEHNR and CDR2 FQNEAQ (reference sequence). The length of the CDR3 is 16 residues. The CDR3 sequence: CASSLDPAGSTDTQYF. CDR3 coding DNA: TGTGCCAGCAGCTTAGATCCAGCGGGGAGCACAGATACGCAGTATTTT.

This clone appeared a few times. This chain joins TRBV6-6 and TRBJ1-5, with D perhaps TRBD1 (6 bases). In germline, CDR1 is MNHNY, CDR2 SVGAGI (reference sequence). V dropped 6 bases and J dropped 0 bases, with 15 bases sitting between them. The CDR3 loop spans 16 amino acids. The DNA for the CDR3 is TGTGCCAGCAGCCCGGAGACAGGTTATAGCAATCAGCCCCAGCATTTT. This sequence encodes CASSPETGYSNQPQHF.

The CDR3 DNA follows: TGTGCCAGCAGCTTATCCCCAGGGGGCGGCACAGATACGCAGTATTTT. It translates to CASSLSPGGGTDTQYF. The chain employs TRBV7-3 and TRBJ2-3, with 8 bases lining up with TRBD1. This CDR3 contains 16 residues. V gave up 2 bases and J gave up 1 base; unmatched junction bases: 5. CDR1 is SGHTA, CDR2 FQGTGA, per germline.

This chain connects TRBV10-3 to TRBJ2-1, with unresolved D. V was trimmed by 6 bases and J by 3 bases, leaving 12 bases between them. Germline V CDR1 and CDR2: ENHRY, SYGVKD. The CDR3 extends over 14 amino acids. The CDR3 sequence: CAIRSRFFYNEQFF. The CDR3, as DNA: TGTGCCATCAGGAGCAGGTTCTTCTACAATGAGCAGTTCTTC.

The J gene is TRBJ2-5, the V gene TRBV19; unclear D gene. The V end lost 4 bases, the J end lost 3 bases, and 6 bases lay between the germline ends. The CDR3 runs to 12 residues. Germline V gene sequence: CDR1 LNHDA, CDR2 SQIVND (reference sequence). CDR3 residues: CASSKEKETQYF. The CDR3 nucleotides read TGTGCCAGTAGTAAGGAGAAAGAGACCCAGTACTTC.

Written as DNA, the CDR3 is TGCGCCAGCAGCCCTCGGGGCGCGGGGTATGGCTACACCTTC. Translating gives CASSPRGAGYGYTF. The rearrangement links TRBV4-3 to TRBJ1-2; D perhaps matches TRBD1 (5 bases). This CDR3 comprises 14 residues. The germline V gene encodes CDR1 LGHNA and CDR2 YSLEER. Trimming took off 4 bases at V and 5 bases at J, with 14 bases between the two ends.

The chain uses TRBV7-6 and TRBJ1-1, with a tentative D call TRBD1 (5 bases). Germline V CDR1 and CDR2: SGHVS, FNYEAQ. CDR3 length: 14 residues. Trimming stripped 1 base from V and 3 bases from J, with 9 bases between. The CDR3 nucleotides are TGTGCCAGCAGCTTAGAATCAGGGTACACTGAAGCTTTCTTT. This sequence encodes CASSLESGYTEAFF. The full variable domain, with the rest looked up from reference TRBV7-6 and TRBJ1-1, is GAGVSQSPRYKVTKRGQDVALRCDPISGHVSLYWYRQALGQGPEFLTYFNYEAQQDKSGLPNDRFSAERPEGSISTLTIQRTEQRDSAMYRCASSLESGYTEAFFGQGTRLTVV.

This clone has just a few counts. This sequence joins TRBV4-3 and TRBJ2-3; D perhaps matches TRBD2 (5 bases). CDR1 and CDR2 (germline): LGHNA, YSLEER. The CDR3 extends over 15 amino acids. The V gene lost 3 bases and the J gene lost 3 bases, with 13 bases spanning the gap. The CDR3 DNA sequence: TGCGCCAGCAGCCACCCCAGTGGCGGGACAGATACGCAGTATTTT. Its protein is CASSHPSGGTDTQYF.

V and J are TRBV25-1 and TRBJ1-1; D is perhaps TRBD1 (5 bases). Trimming took off 8 bases at V and 3 bases at J, with 13 bases between the two ends. This CDR3 region has 13 residues. The germline V gene encodes CDR1 MGHDK and CDR2 SYGVNS. The CDR3 protein is CASSPAGYTEAFF. Written as DNA, the CDR3 is TGTGCCAGCTCCCCAGCAGGGTACACTGAAGCTTTCTTT.

V and J are TRBV29-1 and TRBJ2-1; TRBD2 agrees at 12 bases. The CDR3 runs to 12 residues. Losses at the gene ends were 7 bases for V and 7 bases for J; bases not matched to a gene: 2. Germline V CDR1 and CDR2: SQVTM, ANQGSEA. CDR3 in amino acids: CSGGLAGNEQFF. CDR3 coding DNA: TGCAGCGGCGGACTAGCGGGGAATGAGCAGTTCTTC.

This chain connects TRBV5-5 to TRBJ2-3; 9 positions agree with TRBD1. The CDR3 covers 15 residues. The germline V gene has CDR1 SGHKS and CDR2 YYEKEE (reference sequence). The ends lost 4 bases at V and 10 bases at J; junction bases unmatched: 13. CDR3 DNA sequence: TGTGCCAGCAGCCCGGACAGGGGCATGTCCGGCTCGCAGTATTTT. Translation gives CASSPDRGMSGSQYF. The complete variable domain, with remaining parts taken from reference TRBV5-5 and TRBJ2-3, reads DAGVTQSPTHLIKTRGQQVTLRCSPISGHKSVSWYQQVLGQGPQFIFQYYEKEERGRGNFPDRFSARQFPNYSSELNVNALLLGDSALYLCASSPDRGMSGSQYFGPGTRLTVL.

The chain joins TRBV7-2 to TRBJ1-2; unclear D gene. The CDR3 covers 15 residues. V lost 2 bases and J 7 bases, leaving 17 bases between the germline ends. CDR1 SGHTA and CDR2 FQGNSA come from the germline V gene. CDR3 in DNA: TGTGCCAGCAGCTTAAACGGGAACTTAGACCGTGGCTACACCTTC. Protein sequence: CASSLNGNLDRGYTF.

V and J are TRBV5-1 and TRBJ2-1; no clear D. V shed 2 bases and J shed 0 bases, with 12 bases lying between them. Germline V gene sequence: CDR1 SGHRS, CDR2 YFSETQ. The CDR3 runs 16 residues. Here the CDR3 reads CASSFSQVSSYNEQFF. DNA for the CDR3: TGCGCCAGCAGCTTTTCTCAGGTTAGCTCCTACAATGAGCAGTTCTTC.

The V call is TRBV4-3, the J call TRBJ2-5; TRBD2 aligns across 8 bases. Per germline, CDR1 LGHNA and CDR2 YSLEER. This CDR3 has 15 residues. Losses at the gene ends were 0 bases for V and 5 bases for J; bases not matched to a gene: 5. CDR3: CASSQDWREVETQYF. DNA of the CDR3: TGCGCCAGCAGCCAAGATTGGCGGGAGGTCGAGACCCAGTACTTC.

The CDR3 is CASSPGGGNTEAFF. The CDR3 nucleotides read TGTGCCAGCTCACCAGGGGGGGGTAACACTGAAGCTTTCTTT. The V and J genes are TRBV18 and TRBJ1-1, with a possible D match to TRBD1 (5 bases). Germline CDR1 and CDR2: KGHSH and LQKENI. CDR3 length: 14 amino acids. V was cut by 2 bases and J by 2 bases, with 9 bases left in between.

The chain combines TRBV5-1 with TRBJ2-5, with D possibly being TRBD1 (5 bases). The V and J ends lost 0 bases and 1 base respectively, with 7 bases between them. The CDR3 is 14 residues long. CDR1 is SGHRS and CDR2 is YFSETQ in the germline V gene. CDR3 DNA: TGCGCCAGCAGCTTGGCTGGGGCCCAAGAGACCCAGTACTTC. Translation gives CASSLAGAQETQYF.